The 26 T cell receptor beta chains given below trace back to one sample, sequenced in a study of OX40 agonist ivuxolimab in advanced cancers. Sequencing used immunoSEQ multiplex PCR; TCRdb keeps in-frame clones, though not all of them. This sample has over 50,000 clones, with around 88% found just once. Material: CD4+ or CD8+ T cells sorted from blood, obtained in a trial of the OX40 agonist ivuxolimab. Every receptor here comes from an adult with an advanced solid tumor such as melanoma, head and neck, liver or kidney cancer.

For this clone: The CDR3 carries no conserved terminal phenylalanine or tryptophan, so it likely arises from a read error. V gene TRBV19 combines with J gene TRBJ1-6, with D perhaps matching TRBD1 (6 bases). CDR3 length: 14 residues. Germline V lookup: CDR1 LNHDA, CDR2 SQIVND (reference sequence). Trimming removed 5 bases from V and 10 bases from J, with 15 bases in between. CDR3 region: CASSLQGIGSPLHL. CDR3 coding DNA: TGTGCCAGTAGTTTACAGGGTATTGGATCACCCCTCCACCTT.

V and J are TRBV4-1 and TRBJ2-7; D call uncertain. Between the trimmed V and J ends, which lost 1 base and 0 bases, there was a span of 13 bases. Germline values: CDR1 MGHRA, CDR2 YSYEKL. The CDR3 length is 16 residues. The CDR3 region is CASSQVAGISSYEQYF. DNA for the CDR3: TGCGCCAGCAGCCAAGTTGCAGGAATAAGCTCCTACGAGCAGTACTTC.

There are a few counts of this clone. This CDR3 reads CASSQDFRGMEPQHF. CDR3 bases: TGCGCCAGCAGCCAAGATTTCCGGGGTATGGAGCCCCAGCATTTT. The chain links TRBV4-1 to TRBJ1-5; no definite D call. CDR1 is MGHRA, CDR2 YSYEKL, per germline. Trimming shortened V by 0 bases and J by 8 bases, and 14 bases separated the two germline ends. The length of the CDR3 is 15 residues.

The CDR3 DNA is TGTGCCAGCAGCTCAGGGGGTAATGAGCAGTTCTTC. It codes for CASSSGGNEQFF. The chain carries TRBV7-9 and TRBJ2-1, with 7 bases fitting TRBD1. V gave up 4 bases and J gave up 7 bases; unmatched junction bases: 1. The CDR3 is 12 residues long. Germline-derived CDR1 and CDR2 are SEHNR and FQNEAQ (reference sequence).

The CDR3 DNA reads TGTGCCAGCAGCCAAGATGGTGAAGGGCGGTGGACTGAAGCTTTCTTT. Its translation: CASSQDGEGRWTEAFF. This rearrangement joins TRBV4-2 to TRBJ1-1, with no clear D. Germline V gives CDR1 LGHNA, CDR2 YNFKEQ. The ends were cut back, 0 bases at V and 5 bases at J, with 16 bases in the middle. This CDR3 region has 16 residues.

The table lists this clone with a few counts. The chain recombines TRBV18 with TRBJ2-1, with TRBD1 as a possible D gene (6 bases). CDR1 and CDR2 (germline): KGHSH, LQKENI. The CDR3 covers 15 residues. V was shortened by 6 bases and J by 2 bases, with 14 bases between the two germline ends. The CDR3: CASSHGQMAYNEQFF. The CDR3 DNA reads TGTGCCAGCTCGCACGGACAGATGGCCTACAATGAGCAGTTCTTC.

The chain employs TRBV10-3 and TRBJ2-1; maybe TRBD2 (6 bases). The CDR3 contains 13 residues. Deletions cut 4 bases from V and 5 bases from J, with 9 bases between. CDR1 is ENHRY and CDR2 is SYGVKD in the germline V gene. CDR3 amino acids: CAISGDWNNEQFF. In DNA form, the CDR3 reads TGTGCCATCAGTGGGGACTGGAACAATGAGCAGTTCTTC.

J is TRBJ2-7 and V is TRBV2; D call uncertain. The germline CDR1 and CDR2 sequences are SNHLY and FYNNEI. This CDR3 spans 12 amino acids. The V end lost 6 bases, the J end lost 3 bases, and 9 bases lay between the germline ends. The CDR3: CASRSWVYEQYF. Here the CDR3 DNA reads TGTGCCAGCAGGTCTTGGGTCTACGAGCAGTACTTC. Full variable domain (remainder filled in from reference TRBV2 and TRBJ2-7): EPEVTQTPSHQVTQMGQEVILRCVPISNHLYFYWYRQILGQKVEFLVSFYNNEISEKSEIFDDQFSVERPDGSNFTLKIRSTKLEDSAMYFCASRSWVYEQYFGPGTRLTVT.

The sample holds one count of this clone. The V call is TRBV5-5, the J call TRBJ1-1; D is ambiguous. Germline V gives CDR1 SGHKS, CDR2 YYEKEE (reference sequence). Between the trimmed V and J ends, which lost 0 bases and 2 bases, there was a span of 14 bases. The CDR3 totals 16 residues. This CDR3 reads CASSLGSTDLNTEAFF. CDR3 in DNA: TGTGCCAGCAGCTTGGGGAGTACGGACCTCAACACTGAAGCTTTCTTT.

The rearrangement uses TRBV9 and TRBJ2-7; tentatively, D is TRBD1 (6 bases). The CDR3 totals 14 residues. Germline CDR1 reads SGDLS; CDR2 reads YYNGEE. The V gene lost 3 bases and the J gene lost 3 bases, with 13 bases spanning the gap. The CDR3 DNA is TGTGCCAGCAGCGGCGGACAGTGGGGCTACGAGCAGTACTTC. Translating gives CASSGGQWGYEQYF.

The gene calls are TRBV5-4 and TRBJ1-3; D is undetermined. The V and J ends lost 1 base and 4 bases respectively, with 21 bases between them. Germline CDR1 SGHNT, CDR2 YYREEE (reference sequence). This CDR3 is built from 18 residues. CDR3 coding DNA: TGTGCCAGCAGCTTGTTCCCAGGCGGCGGAGGAACGGGAAACACCATATATTTT. The encoded protein is CASSLFPGGGGTGNTIYF. The full variable domain, in which reference TRBV5-4 and TRBJ1-3 provide the parts outside the CDR3, is ETGVTQSPTHLIKTRGQQVTLRCSSQSGHNTVSWYQQALGQGPQFIFQYYREEENGRGNFPPRFSGLQFPNYSSELNVNALELDDSALYLCASSLFPGGGGTGNTIYFGEGSWLTVV.

The chain recombines TRBV6-6 with TRBJ1-1; TRBD1 is a possible D gene (5 bases). CDR1 and CDR2 (germline): MNHNY, SVGAGI (reference sequence). V lost 0 bases, J lost 3 bases, and 8 bases lay in between. The CDR3 has 14 amino acids. CDR3 nucleotides: TGTGCCAGCAGTTACTCGGAGGGGTACACTGAAGCTTTCTTT. Protein product: CASSYSEGYTEAFF.

This chain connects TRBV4-1 to TRBJ1-1; no clear D. This CDR3 is built from 15 residues. With 0 bases removed from V and 0 bases from J, the gap between germline ends came to 8 bases. The germline V gene has CDR1 MGHRA and CDR2 YSYEKL. CDR3 protein: CASSQETALNTEAFF. CDR3 DNA sequence: TGCGCCAGCAGCCAAGAAACAGCATTGAACACTGAAGCTTTCTTT.

CDR3 DNA sequence: TGTGCCAGCAGTTTATACTCCGGGACAGCGCAAGAGACCCAGTACTTC. It encodes CASSLYSGTAQETQYF. This rearrangement joins TRBV28 to TRBJ2-5, with 7 bases matching TRBD1. Germline lookup yields CDR1 MDHEN and CDR2 SYDVKM. This CDR3 is 16 amino acids long. V gave up 1 base and J gave up 2 bases; unmatched junction bases: 7. Full variable domain (missing parts from reference TRBV28 and TRBJ2-5): DVKVTQSSRYLVKRTGEKVFLECVQDMDHENMFWYRQDPGLGLRLIYFSYDVKMKEKGDIPEGYSVSREKKERFSLILESASTNQTSMYLCASSLYSGTAQETQYFGPGTRLLVL.

The chain is built from TRBV7-8 and TRBJ2-3; D ambiguous. V was pared by 1 base and J by 4 bases, with 3 bases between. Germline V gene lookup returns CDR1 SGHVS and CDR2 FQNEAQ. The CDR3 consists of 12 residues. The CDR3 region is CASSLDPDTQYF. CDR3 DNA sequence: TGTGCCAGCAGCTTAGATCCAGATACGCAGTATTTT. Together with reference TRBV7-8 and TRBJ2-3, the CDR3 gives the full variable domain: GAGVSQSPRYKVAKRGQDVALRCDPISGHVSLFWYQQALGQGPEFLTYFQNEAQLDKSGLPSDRFFAERPEGSVSTLKIQRTQQEDSAVYLCASSLDPDTQYFGPGTRLTVL.

The chain carries TRBV9 and TRBJ2-5; D may be TRBD1 or TRBD2 (7 bases each). The CDR3 spans 14 residues. In germline, CDR1 is SGDLS, CDR2 YYNGEE. V was shortened by 2 bases and J by 5 bases, with 13 bases between the two germline ends. The CDR3 DNA reads as TGTGCCAGCAGCGTGGGAGGGGGCGATGAGACCCAGTACTTC. Its translation is CASSVGGGDETQYF.

This chain uses TRBV5-5 with TRBJ2-3; 10 bases map to TRBD1. The germline V gene has CDR1 SGHKS and CDR2 YYEKEE (reference sequence). The CDR3 loop spans 14 amino acids. Losses at the gene ends were 10 bases for V and 2 bases for J; bases not matched to a gene: 7. The CDR3 loop is CAAGTGVNTDTQYF. The CDR3 DNA reads as TGTGCCGCAGGGACAGGGGTTAACACAGATACGCAGTATTTT.

The chain is built from TRBV14 and TRBJ2-2; D call uncertain. Germline V CDR1 and CDR2: SGHDN, FVKESK. V was trimmed by 2 bases and J by 2 bases, leaving 6 bases between them. The CDR3 runs to 14 residues. CDR3 sequence: CASSQWGNTGELFF. CDR3 sequence (DNA): TGTGCCAGCAGCCAATGGGGAAACACCGGGGAGCTGTTTTTT. The complete variable domain, with remaining parts taken from reference TRBV14 and TRBJ2-2, reads EAGVTQFPSHSVIEKGQTVTLRCDPISGHDNLYWYRRVMGKEIKFLLHFVKESKQDESGMPNNRFLAERTGGTYSTLKVQPAELEDSGVYFCASSQWGNTGELFFGEGSRLTVL.

This clone was found once. The V gene is TRBV10-1, the J gene TRBJ2-5, with TRBD2 matching 10 bases. CDR3 length equals 17 residues. The germline V gene encodes CDR1 WNHNN and CDR2 SYGVQD (reference sequence). Unmatched junction bases numbered 7, after V lost 3 bases and J lost 0 bases. CDR3 sequence reads: CASSEELTSGYQETQYF. The CDR3 DNA reads as TGCGCCAGCAGTGAAGAGTTGACTAGCGGGTACCAAGAGACCCAGTACTTC.

The chain has TRBV27 and TRBJ2-1; TRBD2 is a possible D gene (7 bases). Germline assignment: CDR1 MNHEY and CDR2 SMNVEV (reference sequence). Trimming stripped 3 bases from V and 6 bases from J, with 15 bases between. The CDR3 sequence is 15 residues long. The CDR3 nucleotides are TGTGCCAGCAGTTTGGGGGGGGGCACTCTCAATGAGCAGTTCTTC. Amino acids: CASSLGGGTLNEQFF.

This clone occurred once. V usage is TRBV9 and J usage is TRBJ2-1; D uncertain. This CDR3 is 14 amino acids long. Germline lookup yields CDR1 SGDLS and CDR2 YYNGEE. V dropped 5 bases and J dropped 7 bases, with 16 bases sitting between them. CDR3 sequence reads: CASSTYLGTNEQFF. The CDR3 DNA reads as TGTGCCAGCAGTACCTACCTAGGTACGAATGAGCAGTTCTTC.

This clone occurred once. The rearrangement links TRBV11-2 to TRBJ2-3; tentatively, D is TRBD1 (6 bases). CDR1 and CDR2 from the germline V gene are SGHAT and FQNNGV. V was clipped by 5 bases and J by 5 bases, with 17 bases between them. This CDR3 is built from 15 residues. CDR3 protein: CASSPSGTMIDTQYF. The CDR3 nucleotides are TGTGCCAGCAGCCCCTCCGGGACAATGATAGATACGCAGTATTTT.

This sequence joins TRBV27 and TRBJ1-4; 9 bases fit TRBD1. This CDR3 comprises 19 residues. Germline V lookup: CDR1 MNHEY, CDR2 SMNVEV (reference sequence). V gave up 2 bases and J gave up 1 base; unmatched junction bases: 11. The CDR3 nucleotides read TGTGCCAGCAGTTTAACGGGGACAGGGCCCCTCAGAACTAATGAAAAACTGTTTTTT. Protein: CASSLTGTGPLRTNEKLFF.

The chain is built from TRBV5-6 and TRBJ1-2; TRBD1 is a possible D gene (6 bases). V was cut by 4 bases and J by 4 bases, with 14 bases left in between. Per the germline V gene, CDR1 is SGHDT and CDR2 is YYEEEE. This CDR3 has 14 residues. CDR3 amino acids: CASSRGGAVYGYTF. In DNA form, the CDR3 reads TGTGCCAGCAGCCGAGGGGGGGCAGTCTATGGCTACACCTTC. The full variable domain, completed using reference TRBV5-6 and TRBJ1-2, is DAGVTQSPTHLIKTRGQQVTLRCSPKSGHDTVSWYQQALGQGPQFIFQYYEEEERQRGNFPDRFSGHQFPNYSSELNVNALLLGDSALYLCASSRGGAVYGYTFGSGTRLTVV.

The genes are TRBV11-2 and TRBJ2-1; 7 nucleotides match TRBD2. The trim removed 2 bases at V and 8 bases at J, leaving 12 bases unmatched. Per germline, CDR1 SGHAT and CDR2 FQNNGV. The CDR3 totals 16 residues. CDR3: CASSLRGGSTGDEQFF. The CDR3 DNA reads as TGTGCCAGCAGCTTAAGGGGAGGGAGCACCGGGGATGAGCAGTTCTTC.

The rearrangement joins TRBV4-3 to TRBJ1-3; D uncertain. Trimming shortened V by 1 base and J by 8 bases, and 18 bases separated the two germline ends. This CDR3 has 16 amino acids. Germline loops: CDR1 LGHNA, CDR2 YSLEER. The CDR3 protein is CASSQGPLSTADTIYF. CDR3 DNA: TGCGCCAGCAGCCAAGGACCTTTGAGCACCGCGGACACCATATATTTT.